These 9 T cell receptor beta chains came from one sample sequenced in a study of shared clonotypes between healthy human individuals. Naive CD8 cells comprised CD45RO-negative, CCR7-positively selected cells, excluding terminally differentiated effector memory CD45RA+ cells. Profiled with immunoSEQ multiplex PCR; TCRdb holds only in-frame clones, not every one. The table shows around 1,900,000 clones, with around 95% occurring only once. Sequencing input: naive CD8+ T cells from PBMCs. The receptors shown here come from a man aged 18 to 30 in good health. Some clones in this sample may be carry-over from other donors' samples.

The gene calls are TRBV7-9 and TRBJ2-5, with D uncertain. The CDR3 length is 15 residues. Germline V gene lookup returns CDR1 SEHNR and CDR2 FQNEAQ (reference sequence). Trimming removed 3 bases at V and 3 bases at J, with 14 bases between. The CDR3 is CASSFGSAEKETQYF. The CDR3 nucleotides read TGTGCCAGCAGCTTTGGTTCGGCAGAGAAAGAGACCCAGTACTTC. Supplemented by reference TRBV7-9 and TRBJ2-5, the full variable domain reads DTGVSQNPRHKITKRGQNVTFRCDPISEHNRLYWYRQTLGQGPEFLTYFQNEAQLEKSRLLSDRFSAERPKGSFSTLEIQRTEQGDSAMYLCASSFGSAEKETQYFGPGTRLLVL.

This clone is a singleton in its sample. The chain employs TRBV7-3 and TRBJ2-1; D remains unclear. From germline, CDR1 is SGHTA and CDR2 FQGTGA. V lost 4 bases and J lost 10, with 8 bases in between. CDR3 length equals 11 residues. This CDR3 is CASSSLGEQFF. In DNA form, the CDR3 reads TGTGCCAGCAGCTCCTTAGGCGAGCAGTTCTTC.

The chain links TRBV13 to TRBJ1-2; 7 nucleotides agree with TRBD1. Germline CDR1 PRHDT, CDR2 FYEKMQ (reference sequence). The V and J ends lost 5 bases and 8 bases, in that order; junction bases with no gene match: 8. This CDR3 is 13 amino acids long. CDR3 sequence: CASSPQGPGGYTF. CDR3 coding DNA: TGTGCCAGCAGCCCACAGGGGCCAGGAGGCTACACCTTC. Full variable domain (missing parts from reference TRBV13 and TRBJ1-2): AAGVIQSPRHLIKEKRETATLKCYPIPRHDTVYWYQQGPGQDPQFLISFYEKMQSDKGSIPDRFSAQQFSDYHSELNMSSLELGDSALYFCASSPQGPGGYTFGSGTRLTVV.

This clone was seen more than once but under ten times. The chain couples TRBV19 to TRBJ1-1; 8 bases map to TRBD1. J lost 0 bases, V lost 5 bases, and 5 bases had no gene match. The CDR3 spans 15 residues. The germline V gene has CDR1 LNHDA and CDR2 SQIVND (reference sequence). CDR3 DNA: TGTGCCAGTAGTCCCTACAGGGGGATGAACACTGAAGCTTTCTTT. It encodes CASSPYRGMNTEAFF. The full variable domain, completed using reference TRBV19 and TRBJ1-1, is DGGITQSPKYLFRKEGQNVTLSCEQNLNHDAMYWYRQDPGQGLRLIYYSQIVNDFQKGDIAEGYSVSREKKESFPLTVTSAQKNPTAFYLCASSPYRGMNTEAFFGQGTRLTVV.

This clone showed up just once. V gene TRBV9 combines with J gene TRBJ1-5; D is uncertain. CDR3 length: 15 amino acids. V was clipped by 0 bases and J by 3 bases, with 10 bases between them. Germline V gives CDR1 SGDLS, CDR2 YYNGEE. CDR3: CASSVVFQTNQPQHF. In nucleotides, the CDR3 is TGTGCCAGCAGCGTAGTGTTCCAAACCAATCAGCCCCAGCATTTT.

The rearrangement joins TRBV7-9 to TRBJ2-2; 9 bases agree with TRBD2. Trimming at V came to 8 bases and at J to 3 bases, leaving 10 bases not matched to a gene. The germline V gene encodes CDR1 SEHNR and CDR2 FQNEAQ (reference sequence). The CDR3 covers 16 residues. As DNA, the CDR3 is TGTGCCAGCTTCGGTGTAGCGGGAGAGGACACCGGGGAGCTGTTTTTT. Protein product: CASFGVAGEDTGELFF.

V gene TRBV7-6 combines with J gene TRBJ2-7; 7 nucleotides match TRBD1. The V gene's germline CDR1 is SGHVS and CDR2 FNYEAQ. The junction had 7 bases not matched to a gene; V was cut back by 5 bases and J by 6 bases. The CDR3 contains 13 residues. The CDR3 bases are TGTGCCAGCAGCCAAGGGACAGCAGGCGAGCAGTACTTC. This sequence encodes CASSQGTAGEQYF.

The chain uses TRBV7-2 and TRBJ2-1; the D gene is possibly TRBD1 (6 bases). Germline loops: CDR1 SGHTA, CDR2 FQGNSA. V lost 5 bases and J lost 12, with 20 bases in between. The CDR3 sequence is 14 residues long. CDR3 bases: TGTGCCAGCAGCGAACCGGGGCAGGGGTATACGCAGTTCTTC. Encoded protein: CASSEPGQGYTQFF.

The chain uses TRBV28 and TRBJ2-5; 8 bases are shared with TRBD2. Germline V gene sequence: CDR1 MDHEN, CDR2 SYDVKM. Trimming cost V 3 bases and J 1 base; bases outside gene matches: 13. The CDR3 is 18 residues long. CDR3 amino acids: CASSFGPPLAGPQETQYF. The CDR3 bases are TGTGCCAGCAGTTTCGGTCCCCCGCTAGCGGGCCCCCAAGAGACCCAGTACTTC.